This TCR beta chain was sequenced during a study of early stage breast cancer tumors. This CDR3 is 14 amino acids long. Trimming left V 8 bases short and J 0 bases short, with 10 bases between. From germline, CDR1 is SNHLY and CDR2 FYNNEI. TCRdb's copy holds only in-frame clones and misses some; the assay was immunoSEQ multiplex PCR. The profile shows 25,000 to 30,000 clones, about three fifths of them singletons. There are a few counts of this clone. The sequence came from a person aged 45 to 59 with breast cancer. This sequence joins TRBV2 and TRBJ2-2, with D perhaps TRBD1 (5 bases). The sequenced sample consisted of breast tumor tissue. The chain's CDR3 is CASGRQTNTGELFF. In DNA form, the CDR3 reads TGTGCCAGCGGGCGACAGACGAACACCGGGGAGCTGTTTTTT.